This passage covers 31 T cell receptor beta chains from one sample sequenced in a study of Graves' ophthalmopathy and Graves' hyperthyroidism. CDR3 regions of TCR beta were amplified from RNA transcripts. The library came from an HTBI-primed first-round RT-PCR and a second-round multiplex PCR. TCRdb recomputed calls from the multiplex PCR reads with MiXCR, one row per CDR3 protein. In the table there are about 240,000 distinct CDR3 sequences, around 42% of which are singletons. The sample consisted of peripheral blood. These receptors were collected from an adult man with Graves' ophthalmopathy.

This clonotype came up many times. The V gene is TRBV6-5, the J gene TRBJ1-1, with D tentatively TRBD1 (5 bases). With 7 bases removed from V and 9 bases from J, the gap between germline ends came to 15 bases. Germline V gene data show CDR1 as MNHEY and CDR2 as SVGAGI. The CDR3 extends over 12 amino acids. CDR3 loop: CASTPWGSQAFF. The CDR3 DNA reads as TGTGCCAGCACCCCTTGGGGGTCTCAAGCTTTCTTT.

This clonotype was recorded at least ten times. The chain carries TRBV12-3 or TRBV12-4 and TRBJ1-1; possibly TRBD1 for D (6 bases). CDR3 length: 13 amino acids. Trimming left V 8 bases short and J 1 base short, with 11 bases between. CDR3 protein: CASSRTANTEAFF. CDR3 in DNA: TGTGCCAGCTCGAGGACAGCGAACACTGAAGCTTTCTTT.

The chain uses TRBV9 and TRBJ2-7; 7 nucleotides match TRBD1. The CDR3 sequence is 13 residues long. The trim removed 4 bases at V and 5 bases at J, leaving 6 bases unmatched. Germline assignment: CDR1 SGDLS and CDR2 YYNGEE. CDR3 amino acids: CASSRQGSDEQYF. The CDR3 nucleotides read TGTGCCAGCAGCAGACAGGGCAGCGACGAGCAGTACTTC.

The chain has TRBV4-1 and TRBJ2-5, with 7 bases identical to TRBD1. V lost 0 bases to trimming and J lost 2 bases; unmatched junction nucleotides: 3. This CDR3 region has 15 residues. Germline CDR1 is MGHRA and CDR2 is YSYEKL. CDR3 sequence: CASSQDAGGQETQYF. The CDR3 region has the DNA TGCGCCAGCAGCCAAGATGCAGGGGGACAAGAGACCCAGTACTTC.

The V call is TRBV28, the J call TRBJ1-1; TRBD1 might be the D (6 bases). Per germline, CDR1 MDHEN and CDR2 SYDVKM. Trimming cost V 2 bases and J 1 base, with 11 bases left between them. The CDR3 is 15 amino acids. The CDR3 DNA is TGTGCCAGCAGTTTAGGGGGCGCGGAGAACACTGAAGCTTTCTTT. Amino acid sequence: CASSLGGAENTEAFF.

The chain joins TRBV12-3 or TRBV12-4 to TRBJ1-1; D unresolved. V lost 3 bases, J lost 10 bases, and 15 bases lay in between. The CDR3 length is 13 residues. This chain's CDR3 is CASSFGPTAGAFF. The CDR3 DNA is TGTGCCAGCAGTTTCGGACCCACGGCGGGAGCTTTCTTT.

Remarks on this clonotype: The junction departs from germline at one end; a sequencing error may be responsible. The chain carries TRBV14 and TRBJ2-6; D gene uncertain. CDR1 is SGHDN, CDR2 FVKESK, per germline. The CDR3 is made up of 15 amino acids. CDR3 bases: TGTGCCAGCAGGCCCTTCCTCTCTGGTGCCAACGTCCTGACTTTC. Its protein product is CASRPFLSGANVLTF.

The genes are TRBV7-2 and TRBJ1-1; a weak D match, TRBD1 (6 bases). Germline-derived CDR1 and CDR2 are SGHTA and FQGNSA. V lost 6 bases, J lost 0 bases, and 17 bases lay in between. The CDR3 loop spans 16 amino acids. This chain's CDR3 is CASSPRGGLVNTEAFF. The CDR3 nucleotides read TGTGCCAGCAGTCCCCGGGGGGGGCTAGTGAACACTGAAGCTTTCTTT.

The rearrangement uses TRBV6-6 and TRBJ2-6, with D possibly matching TRBD2 (6 bases). The V end lost 8 bases, the J end lost 1 base, and 9 bases lay between the germline ends. The CDR3 extends over 14 amino acids. Germline V gene sequence: CDR1 MNHNY, CDR2 SVGAGI (reference sequence). CDR3 residues: CASDGSSGANVLTF. CDR3 nucleotide sequence: TGTGCCAGCGACGGGAGTTCTGGGGCCAACGTCCTGACTTTC.

This clonotype has only one observation. This chain uses TRBV19 with TRBJ1-2; D possibly corresponds to TRBD1 (5 bases). Per the germline V gene, CDR1 is LNHDA and CDR2 is SQIVND (reference sequence). Trimming removed 1 base at V and 3 bases at J, with 12 bases between. This CDR3 has 15 residues. CDR3 nucleotide sequence: TGTGCCAGTAGTATAGTCGGAGGGGAGGACTATGGCTACACCTTC. This sequence encodes CASSIVGGEDYGYTF.

This clonotype is a singleton in its sample. The DNA for the CDR3 is TGTGCCAGCAGCCCCACCGTAGGGACAGGGGATGAAAAACTGTTTTTT. This codes for CASSPTVGTGDEKLFF. The V and J genes are TRBV7-3 and TRBJ1-4; 10 positions agree with TRBD1. CDR1 is SGHTA and CDR2 is FQGTGA in the germline V gene. This CDR3 is built from 16 residues. Trimming removed 5 bases from V and 6 bases from J; junction bases left unmatched: 9.

The chain carries TRBV15 and TRBJ2-1, with 12 bases that match TRBD1. The germline V gene has CDR1 LNHNV and CDR2 YYDKDF (reference sequence). CDR3 length: 16 residues. Trimming took 1 base from V and 5 from J; bases not matched to a gene: 3. CDR3 sequence: CATSRAGDRGHNEQFF. In nucleotides, the CDR3 is TGTGCCACCAGCAGAGCCGGGGACAGGGGGCACAATGAGCAGTTCTTC.

The CDR3 DNA reads as TGTGCCAGCGCCGGATTCTCCTACGAGCAGTACTTC. Its translation: CASAGFSYEQYF. The chain couples TRBV10-3 to TRBJ2-7; D remains ambiguous. V was trimmed by 10 bases and J by 0 bases, leaving 10 bases between them. Germline-derived CDR1 and CDR2 are ENHRY and SYGVKD. This CDR3 region has 12 residues.

The rearrangement uses TRBV7-2 and TRBJ2-2, with 10 positions matching TRBD2. The CDR3 is 15 residues long. Losses at the gene ends were 8 bases for V and 1 base for J; bases not matched to a gene: 4. Germline CDR1 reads SGHTA; CDR2 reads FQGNSA. The CDR3 DNA sequence: TGTGCCAGCTTCGGGACTAGCGTGAACACCGGGGAGCTGTTTTTT. Translated: CASFGTSVNTGELFF.

The count of this clonotype is one. The chain is built from TRBV3-1 and TRBJ2-5; D not certain. CDR1 and CDR2 from the germline V gene are LGHDT and YNNKEL (reference sequence). The CDR3 runs to 14 residues. Trimming took 2 bases from V and 3 from J, leaving 10 bases between them. CDR3 sequence (DNA): TGTGCCAGCAGCCAAACGGCCGCCGAAGAGACCCAGTACTTC. Translated: CASSQTAAEETQYF.

This clonotype was counted once. J is TRBJ2-3 and V is TRBV25-1; the D is unclear. Between the trimmed V and J ends, which lost 3 bases and 0 bases, there was a span of 7 bases. The germline CDR1 and CDR2 sequences are MGHDK and SYGVNS. The CDR3 spans 14 residues. The CDR3 nucleotides are TGTGCCAGCAGTGATCGAGCCAGCACAGATACGCAGTATTTT. Protein sequence: CASSDRASTDTQYF.

This chain joins TRBV9 and TRBJ1-6, with unresolved D. Trimming cost V 7 bases and J 8 bases, with 10 bases left between them. Germline CDR1 reads SGDLS; CDR2 reads YYNGEE. The CDR3 spans 12 residues. The CDR3 DNA sequence: TGTGCCAGCGTCGGCAGTCATTCACCCCTCCACTTT. It codes for CASVGSHSPLHF. The full variable domain, with the rest looked up from reference TRBV9 and TRBJ1-6, is DSGVTQTPKHLITATGQRVTLRCSPRSGDLSVYWYQQSLDQGLQFLIQYYNGEERAKGNILERFSAQQFPDLHSELNLSSLELGDSALYFCASVGSHSPLHFGNGTRLTVT.

This clonotype has a count of ten or more. The chain combines TRBV2 with TRBJ2-5, with D perhaps matching TRBD1 or TRBD2 (5 bases each). The CDR3 has 13 amino acids. V lost 6 bases and J lost 1, with 9 bases in between. The germline CDR1 and CDR2 sequences are SNHLY and FYNNEI. CDR3 in amino acids: CASRGDGQETQYF. As DNA, the CDR3 is TGTGCCAGCAGGGGGGACGGCCAAGAGACCCAGTACTTC.

The chain has TRBV19 and TRBJ1-2; 9 bases map to TRBD1. The length of the CDR3 is 15 residues. Germline V gives CDR1 LNHDA, CDR2 SQIVND (reference sequence). After removal of 1 base from V and 4 bases from J, the junction contained 4 bases not matched to a gene. Written as DNA, the CDR3 is TGTGCCAGTAGTATAGCGGACAGGGGTAGCTATGGCTACACCTTC. Amino acids: CASSIADRGSYGYTF. Full variable domain (outside the CDR3, taken from reference TRBV19 and TRBJ1-2): DGGITQSPKYLFRKEGQNVTLSCEQNLNHDAMYWYRQDPGQGLRLIYYSQIVNDFQKGDIAEGYSVSREKKESFPLTVTSAQKNPTAFYLCASSIADRGSYGYTFGSGTRLTVV.

This clonotype was picked up a small number of times. V and J are TRBV14 and TRBJ2-6; 8 nucleotides match TRBD1. Looked up from germline, CDR1 is SGHDN and CDR2 is FVKESK. The CDR3 is made up of 18 amino acids. J gave up 1 base and V 3 bases, and 8 bases lay outside the gene matches. As DNA, the CDR3 is TGTGCCAGCAGCCAGAGACCAGGGGGCTTTTCTGGGGCCAACGTCCTGACTTTC. Encoded protein: CASSQRPGGFSGANVLTF.

The chain recombines TRBV2 with TRBJ1-6; 8 bases line up with TRBD1. The CDR3 is 14 amino acids. Germline CDR1 is SNHLY and CDR2 is FYNNEI. Trimming removed 8 bases from V and 9 bases from J; junction bases left unmatched: 9. The CDR3 protein is CASSPQQGGSPLHF. For the CDR3, the DNA is TGTGCCAGCTCACCACAACAGGGGGGTTCACCCCTCCACTTT.

As to this clonotype: This may come from a read error, since a much larger clone is one base off. This is likely a read error, given that the CDR3 carries no conserved phenylalanine or tryptophan at its end. V and J are TRBV7-9 and TRBJ2-5, with 8 bases lining up with TRBD1. The junction had 16 bases not matched to a gene; V was cut back by 11 bases and J by 5 bases. The CDR3 runs 15 residues. Germline-derived CDR1 and CDR2 are SEHNR and FQNEAQ (reference sequence). The DNA for the CDR3 is TGTGCCGGTGGACAGGGAGACTCGTGGGGGGAGACCCAGTACTCC. Translating gives CAGGQGDSWGETQYS.

This clonotype turned up a few times. This chain uses TRBV20-1 with TRBJ1-6, with unresolved D. This CDR3 has 14 amino acids. Germline values: CDR1 DFQATT, CDR2 SNEGSKA (reference sequence). V shed 6 bases and J shed 1 base, with 10 bases lying between them. The CDR3 is CSAQAASYNSPLHF. Here the CDR3 DNA reads TGCAGTGCCCAGGCGGCGTCCTATAATTCACCCCTCCACTTT.

This clonotype was observed a handful of times. The chain has TRBV9 and TRBJ2-5; 9 bases map to TRBD2. The CDR3 extends over 17 amino acids. V lost 3 bases, J lost 5 bases, and 14 bases stayed unmatched. From germline, CDR1 is SGDLS and CDR2 YYNGEE. CDR3 protein: CASSAATSGRAGETQYF. The CDR3 region has the DNA TGTGCCAGCAGCGCTGCGACTAGCGGCCGGGCGGGGGAGACCCAGTACTTC.

The J gene is TRBJ1-5, the V gene TRBV7-6, with 7 positions matching TRBD1. This CDR3 is 17 amino acids long. Germline CDR1 is SGHVS and CDR2 is FNYEAQ. V was pared by 1 base and J by 7 bases, with 13 bases of the junction left unmatched. CDR3 in amino acids: CASSLGAKGSGGQPQHF. The DNA of the CDR3 is TGTGCCAGCAGCTTAGGCGCGAAAGGGTCAGGGGGGCAGCCCCAGCATTTT.

The CDR3 DNA follows: TGCAGTGCACCGGGGGAGACTGAAGCTTTCTTT. Translation gives CSAPGETEAFF. This chain joins TRBV20-1 and TRBJ1-1; possibly TRBD1 for D (5 bases). The germline V gene encodes CDR1 DFQATT and CDR2 SNEGSKA (reference sequence). This CDR3 is 11 amino acids long. Trimming removed 6 bases from V and 5 bases from J, with 10 bases in between.

J is TRBJ2-7 and V is TRBV19; a possible D gene is TRBD1 (6 bases). This CDR3 region has 14 residues. Per germline, CDR1 LNHDA and CDR2 SQIVND (reference sequence). Trimming stripped 4 bases from V and 6 bases from J, with 16 bases between. DNA for the CDR3: TGTGCCAGTAGTAGCACAGGGTATCTGGGCGAGCAGTACTTC. Amino acids: CASSSTGYLGEQYF. Full variable domain (missing parts from reference TRBV19 and TRBJ2-7): DGGITQSPKYLFRKEGQNVTLSCEQNLNHDAMYWYRQDPGQGLRLIYYSQIVNDFQKGDIAEGYSVSREKKESFPLTVTSAQKNPTAFYLCASSSTGYLGEQYFGPGTRLTVT.

The chain has TRBV25-1 and TRBJ1-1; TRBD1 might be the D (6 bases). The V end was cut by 6 bases, the J end by 6 bases, with 14 bases between. The germline gives CDR1 MGHDK, CDR2 SYGVNS. The CDR3 is 13 amino acids. CDR3 protein: CASSTHRVSEAFF. The CDR3 nucleotides read TGTGCCAGCAGCACTCACAGGGTCTCTGAAGCTTTCTTT.

The V and J genes are TRBV15 and TRBJ2-7, with D tentatively TRBD1 or TRBD2 (5 bases each). The CDR3 sequence is 15 residues long. The germline V gene has CDR1 LNHNV and CDR2 YYDKDF (reference sequence). V lost 0 bases and J 2 bases, leaving 11 bases between the germline ends. For the CDR3, the DNA is TGTGCCACCAGCAGAGAATACGGGACCCCCTACGAGCAGTACTTC. This encodes CATSREYGTPYEQYF.

The gene calls are TRBV20-1 and TRBJ2-5; 7 bases are a match to TRBD1. Germline CDR1 reads DFQATT; CDR2 reads SNEGSKA (reference sequence). This CDR3 is built from 15 residues. The J segment lost 4 bases and the V segment lost 4 bases, leaving 12 bases of the junction unmatched. CDR3 sequence: CSANTPTGPGETQYF. In DNA form, the CDR3 reads TGCAGTGCTAACACACCGACAGGGCCAGGAGAGACCCAGTACTTC.

This clonotype was counted a single time. The gene calls are TRBV7-9 and TRBJ2-5; 13 bases are a match to TRBD2. The CDR3 is 19 residues long. From germline, CDR1 is SEHNR and CDR2 FQNEAQ (reference sequence). Germline trimming cut 6 bases from V and 4 bases from J; bases unmatched to any gene: 17. In DNA, the CDR3 is TGTGCCAGCAGTTTTTCTTCACTTGGACTAGCGGGAGATGGAGAGACCCAGTACTTC. As protein: CASSFSSLGLAGDGETQYF.